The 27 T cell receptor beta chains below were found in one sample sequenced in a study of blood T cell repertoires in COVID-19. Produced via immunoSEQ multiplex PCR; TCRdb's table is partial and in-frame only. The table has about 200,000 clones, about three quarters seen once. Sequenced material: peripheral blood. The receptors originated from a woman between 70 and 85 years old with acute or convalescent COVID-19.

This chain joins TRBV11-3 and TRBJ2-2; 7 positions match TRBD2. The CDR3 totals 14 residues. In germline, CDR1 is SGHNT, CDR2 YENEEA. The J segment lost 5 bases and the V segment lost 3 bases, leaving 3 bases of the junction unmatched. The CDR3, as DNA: TGTGCCAGCAGCTTTGCCGGGGGGACCGGGGAGCTGTTTTTT. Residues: CASSFAGGTGELFF.

CDR3 amino acids: CASSFLAANGYTF. The CDR3 nucleotides are TGTGCCAGCAGCTTTTTAGCGGCAAATGGCTACACCTTC. The V call is TRBV7-2, the J call TRBJ1-2, with unresolved D. The V gene lost 3 bases and the J gene lost 6 bases, with 11 bases spanning the gap. Germline CDR1 and CDR2: SGHTA and FQGNSA. The CDR3 spans 13 residues.

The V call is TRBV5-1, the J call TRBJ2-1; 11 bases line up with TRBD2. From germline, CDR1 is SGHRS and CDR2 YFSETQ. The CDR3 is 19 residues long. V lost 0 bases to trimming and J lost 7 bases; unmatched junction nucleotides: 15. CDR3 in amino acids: CASSLVGGYVSGRGNEQFF. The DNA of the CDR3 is TGCGCCAGCAGCTTGGTCGGAGGCTACGTTAGCGGGAGGGGAAATGAGCAGTTCTTC. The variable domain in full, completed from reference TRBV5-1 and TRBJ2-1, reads KAGVTQTPRYLIKTRGQQVTLSCSPISGHRSVSWYQQTPGQGLQFLFEYFSETQRNKGNFPGRFSGRQFSNSRSEMNVSTLELGDSALYLCASSLVGGYVSGRGNEQFFGPGTRLTVL.

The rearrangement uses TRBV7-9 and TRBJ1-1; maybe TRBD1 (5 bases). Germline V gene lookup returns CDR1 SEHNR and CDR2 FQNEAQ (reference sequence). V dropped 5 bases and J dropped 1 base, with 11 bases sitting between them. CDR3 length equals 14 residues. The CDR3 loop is CASSRGAENTEAFF. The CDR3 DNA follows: TGTGCCAGCAGCCGCGGGGCCGAGAACACTGAAGCTTTCTTT.

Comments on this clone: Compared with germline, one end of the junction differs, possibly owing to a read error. The CDR3 spells CASQRSASHNEQFF. In nucleotides, the CDR3 is TGCGCCAGTCAGCGGTCCGCCTCCCACAATGAGCAGTTCTTC. The V gene is TRBV5-1, the J gene TRBJ2-1; a possible D gene is TRBD2 (5 bases). The CDR3 has 14 residues. Germline assignment: CDR1 SGHRS and CDR2 YFSETQ.

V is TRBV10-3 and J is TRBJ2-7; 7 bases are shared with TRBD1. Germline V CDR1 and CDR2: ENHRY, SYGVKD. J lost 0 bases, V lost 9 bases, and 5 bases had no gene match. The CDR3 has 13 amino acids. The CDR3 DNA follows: TGTGCCATGGGGACAGCTCCCTCCTACGAGCAGTACTTC. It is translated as CAMGTAPSYEQYF.

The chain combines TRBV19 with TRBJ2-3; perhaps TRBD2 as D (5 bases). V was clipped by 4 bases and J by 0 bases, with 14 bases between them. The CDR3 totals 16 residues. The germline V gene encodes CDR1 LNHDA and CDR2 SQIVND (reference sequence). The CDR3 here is CASSNAKTGSTDTQYF. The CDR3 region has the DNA TGTGCCAGTAGTAACGCTAAGACGGGAAGCACAGATACGCAGTATTTT.

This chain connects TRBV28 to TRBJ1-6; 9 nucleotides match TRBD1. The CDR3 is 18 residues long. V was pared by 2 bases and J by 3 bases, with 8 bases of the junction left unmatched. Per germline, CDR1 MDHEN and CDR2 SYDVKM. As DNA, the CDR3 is TGTGCCAGCAGTTTACCCATACAGGGGGCAGACTATAATTCACCCCTCCACTTT. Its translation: CASSLPIQGADYNSPLHF.

The CDR3 DNA reads as TGTGCCAGCAGCTTTGGGCAGGCCTATGTCAATGAGCAGTTCTTC. Amino acid sequence: CASSFGQAYVNEQFF. The chain combines TRBV5-4 with TRBJ2-1; no firm D call. Germline V gene sequence: CDR1 SGHNT, CDR2 YYREEE (reference sequence). The CDR3 is made up of 15 amino acids. Between the trimmed V and J ends, which lost 2 bases and 6 bases, there was a span of 15 bases.

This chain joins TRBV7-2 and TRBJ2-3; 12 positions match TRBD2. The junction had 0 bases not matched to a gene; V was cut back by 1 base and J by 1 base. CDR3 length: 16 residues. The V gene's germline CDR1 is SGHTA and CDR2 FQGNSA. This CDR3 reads CASSLGLAGGTDTQYF. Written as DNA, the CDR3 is TGTGCCAGCAGCTTAGGACTAGCGGGGGGCACAGATACGCAGTATTTT. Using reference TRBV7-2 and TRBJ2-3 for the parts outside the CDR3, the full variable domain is GAGVSQSPSNKVTEKGKDVELRCDPISGHTALYWYRQSLGQGLEFLIYFQGNSAPDKSGLPSDRFSAERTGGSVSTLTIQRTQQEDSAVYLCASSLGLAGGTDTQYFGPGTRLTVL.

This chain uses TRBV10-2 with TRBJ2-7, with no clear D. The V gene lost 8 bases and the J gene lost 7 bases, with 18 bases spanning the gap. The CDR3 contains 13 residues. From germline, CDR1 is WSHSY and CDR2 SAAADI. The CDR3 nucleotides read TGCGCCAGCTGGATGTACAGCATTAAGGAGCAGTACTTC. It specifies CASWMYSIKEQYF.

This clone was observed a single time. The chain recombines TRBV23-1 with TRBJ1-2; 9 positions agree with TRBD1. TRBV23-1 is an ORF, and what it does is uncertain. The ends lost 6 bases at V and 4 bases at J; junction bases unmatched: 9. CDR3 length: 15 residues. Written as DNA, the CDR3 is TGCGCCAGCAGAAACCAACAGGGGGCCTTCTATGGCTACACCTTC. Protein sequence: CASRNQQGAFYGYTF.

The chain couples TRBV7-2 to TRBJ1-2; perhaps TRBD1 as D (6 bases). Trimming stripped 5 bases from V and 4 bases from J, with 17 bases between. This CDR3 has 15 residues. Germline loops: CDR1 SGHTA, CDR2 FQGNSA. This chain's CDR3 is CASSPRQDSFYGYTF. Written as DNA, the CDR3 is TGTGCCAGCAGCCCCAGACAGGACAGTTTCTATGGCTACACCTTC.

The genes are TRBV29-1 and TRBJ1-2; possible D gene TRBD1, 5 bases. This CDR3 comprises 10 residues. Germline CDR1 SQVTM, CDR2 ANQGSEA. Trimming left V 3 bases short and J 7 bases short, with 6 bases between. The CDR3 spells CSVEQGGYTF. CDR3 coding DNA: TGCAGCGTTGAGCAGGGTGGCTACACCTTC.

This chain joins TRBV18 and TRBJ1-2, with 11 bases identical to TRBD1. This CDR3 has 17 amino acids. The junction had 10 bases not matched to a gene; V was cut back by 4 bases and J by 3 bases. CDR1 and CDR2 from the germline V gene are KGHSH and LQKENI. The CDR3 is CASSLLYGQGADYGYTF. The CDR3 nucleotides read TGTGCCAGCTCACTCCTCTACGGACAGGGGGCCGACTATGGCTACACCTTC.

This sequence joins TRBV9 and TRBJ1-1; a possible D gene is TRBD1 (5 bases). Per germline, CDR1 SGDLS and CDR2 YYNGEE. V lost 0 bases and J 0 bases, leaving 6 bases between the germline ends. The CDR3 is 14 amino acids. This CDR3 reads CASSVGQMNTEAFF. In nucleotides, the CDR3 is TGTGCCAGCAGCGTAGGACAGATGAACACTGAAGCTTTCTTT.

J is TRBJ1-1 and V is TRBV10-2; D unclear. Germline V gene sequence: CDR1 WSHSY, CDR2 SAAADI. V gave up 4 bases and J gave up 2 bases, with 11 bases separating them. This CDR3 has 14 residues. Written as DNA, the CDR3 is TGCGCCAGCAGTGCGAGCGGCAGAAACACTGAAGCTTTCTTT. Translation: CASSASGRNTEAFF.

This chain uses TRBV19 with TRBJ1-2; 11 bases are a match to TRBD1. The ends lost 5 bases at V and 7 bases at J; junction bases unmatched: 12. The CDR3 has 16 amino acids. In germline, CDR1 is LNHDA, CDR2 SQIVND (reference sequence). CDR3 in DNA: TGTGCCAGTAGTTCTCAAGCCGGGACAGGGGGAGTTGGCTACACCTTC. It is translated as CASSSQAGTGGVGYTF. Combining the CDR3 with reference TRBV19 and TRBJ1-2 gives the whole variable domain DGGITQSPKYLFRKEGQNVTLSCEQNLNHDAMYWYRQDPGQGLRLIYYSQIVNDFQKGDIAEGYSVSREKKESFPLTVTSAQKNPTAFYLCASSSQAGTGGVGYTFGSGTRLTVV.

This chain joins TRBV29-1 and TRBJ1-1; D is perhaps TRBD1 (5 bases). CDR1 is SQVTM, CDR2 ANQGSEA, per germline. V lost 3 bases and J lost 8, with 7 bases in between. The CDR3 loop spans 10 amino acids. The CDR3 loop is CSVDSGEAFF. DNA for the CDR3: TGCAGCGTTGATTCAGGGGAAGCTTTCTTT.

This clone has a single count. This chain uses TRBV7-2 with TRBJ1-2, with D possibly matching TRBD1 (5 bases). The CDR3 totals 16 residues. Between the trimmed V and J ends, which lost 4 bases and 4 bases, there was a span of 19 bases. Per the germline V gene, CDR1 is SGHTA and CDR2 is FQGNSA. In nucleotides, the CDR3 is TGTGCCAGCAGCTCCCCCGGGGGGGGATTAGGCTATGGCTACACCTTC. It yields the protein CASSSPGGGLGYGYTF.

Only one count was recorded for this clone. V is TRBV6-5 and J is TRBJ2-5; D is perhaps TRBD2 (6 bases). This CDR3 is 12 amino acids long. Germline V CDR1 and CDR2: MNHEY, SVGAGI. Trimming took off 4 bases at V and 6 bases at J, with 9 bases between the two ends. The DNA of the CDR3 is TGTGCCAGCAGTTCGGAGGGGAAGACCCAGTACTTC. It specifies CASSSEGKTQYF.

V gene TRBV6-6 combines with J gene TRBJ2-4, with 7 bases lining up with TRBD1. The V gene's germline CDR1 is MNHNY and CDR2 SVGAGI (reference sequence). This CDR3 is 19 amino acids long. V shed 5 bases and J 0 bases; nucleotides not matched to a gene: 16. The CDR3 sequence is CASSPSSTGILRAKNIQYF. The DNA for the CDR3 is TGTGCCAGCAGTCCCTCCTCGACAGGGATACTCAGAGCCAAAAACATTCAGTACTTC.

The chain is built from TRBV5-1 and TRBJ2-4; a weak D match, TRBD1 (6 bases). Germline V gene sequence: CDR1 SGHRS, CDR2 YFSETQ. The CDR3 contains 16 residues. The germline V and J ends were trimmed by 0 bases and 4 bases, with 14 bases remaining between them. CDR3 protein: CASSLAGDNTKNIQYF. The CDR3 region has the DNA TGCGCCAGCAGCTTGGCAGGGGACAACACAAAAAACATTCAGTACTTC. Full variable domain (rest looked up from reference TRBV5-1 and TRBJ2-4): KAGVTQTPRYLIKTRGQQVTLSCSPISGHRSVSWYQQTPGQGLQFLFEYFSETQRNKGNFPGRFSGRQFSNSRSEMNVSTLELGDSALYLCASSLAGDNTKNIQYFGAGTRLSVL.

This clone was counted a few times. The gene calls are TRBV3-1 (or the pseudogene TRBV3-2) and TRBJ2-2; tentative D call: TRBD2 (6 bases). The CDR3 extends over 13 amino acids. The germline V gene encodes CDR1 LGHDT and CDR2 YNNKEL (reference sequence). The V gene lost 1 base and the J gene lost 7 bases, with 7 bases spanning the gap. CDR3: CASSQGGNGELFF. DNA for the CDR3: TGTGCCAGCAGCCAAGGCGGGAACGGGGAGCTGTTTTTT.

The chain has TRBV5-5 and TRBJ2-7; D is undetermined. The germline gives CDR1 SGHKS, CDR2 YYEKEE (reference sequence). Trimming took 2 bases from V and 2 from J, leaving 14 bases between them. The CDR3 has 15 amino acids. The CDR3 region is CASSLHTSIAYEQYF. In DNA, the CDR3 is TGTGCCAGCAGCTTACACACGTCGATCGCCTACGAGCAGTACTTC. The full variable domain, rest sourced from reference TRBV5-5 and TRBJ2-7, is DAGVTQSPTHLIKTRGQQVTLRCSPISGHKSVSWYQQVLGQGPQFIFQYYEKEERGRGNFPDRFSARQFPNYSSELNVNALLLGDSALYLCASSLHTSIAYEQYFGPGTRLTVT.

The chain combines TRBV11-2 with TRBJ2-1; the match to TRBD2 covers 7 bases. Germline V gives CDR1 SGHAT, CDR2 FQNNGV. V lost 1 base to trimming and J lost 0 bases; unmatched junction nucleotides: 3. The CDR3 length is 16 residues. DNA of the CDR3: TGTGCCAGCAGCTTAGTGCGGGGGAACTCCTACAATGAGCAGTTCTTC. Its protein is CASSLVRGNSYNEQFF.

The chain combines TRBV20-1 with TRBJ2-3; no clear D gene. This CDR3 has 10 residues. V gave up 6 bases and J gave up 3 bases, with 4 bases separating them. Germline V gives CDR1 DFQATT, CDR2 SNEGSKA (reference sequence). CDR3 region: CSARTDTQYF. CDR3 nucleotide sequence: TGCAGTGCCCGTACAGATACGCAGTATTTT.